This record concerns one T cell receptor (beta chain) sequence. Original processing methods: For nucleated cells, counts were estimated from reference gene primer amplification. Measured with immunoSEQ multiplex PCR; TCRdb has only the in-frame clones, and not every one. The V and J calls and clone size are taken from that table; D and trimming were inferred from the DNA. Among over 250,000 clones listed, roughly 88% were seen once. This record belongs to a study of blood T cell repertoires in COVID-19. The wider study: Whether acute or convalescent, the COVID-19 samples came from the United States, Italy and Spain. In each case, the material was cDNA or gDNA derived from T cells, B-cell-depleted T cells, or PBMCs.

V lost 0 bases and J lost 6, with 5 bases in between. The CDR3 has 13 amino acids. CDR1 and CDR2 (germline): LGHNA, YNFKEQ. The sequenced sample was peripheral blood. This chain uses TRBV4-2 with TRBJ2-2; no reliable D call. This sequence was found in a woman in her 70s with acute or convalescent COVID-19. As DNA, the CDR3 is TGTGCCAGCAGCCAAGATAGTGCCGGGGAGCTGTTTTTT. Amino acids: CASSQDSAGELFF.